This T cell receptor (beta chain) came from a study of shared clonotypes between healthy human individuals. Overall study findings and caveats: Although depth was large, rarefaction showed that sequencing of the sorted subsets was incomplete. What limited the represented genetic and exposure-history diversity was the small number of donors.

In regard to this clone: Its antigen is not known.

In the authors' workflow: Filtering of immunoSEQ junctional sequences could not match full-length read filtering. Clones were sequenced by immunoSEQ multiplex PCR, and TCRdb holds only the in-frame ones, with some missing. The V and J calls and clone size are taken from that table; D and trimming were inferred from the DNA. The repertoire holds some 1 million clones, about three quarters seen once, with approximately 1.5% in the top ten. Germline CDR1 and CDR2: SGHKS and YYEKEE (reference sequence). CDR3 length: 14 amino acids. Trimming removed 2 bases at V and 3 bases at J, with 9 bases between. CD4+ cell separation produced CD45RA+ naive and CD45RA-negative memory subsets.

The receptor was derived from a man aged 18-30 years in good health. V usage is TRBV5-5 and J usage is TRBJ1-5, with unresolved D. Sequencing used memory CD4+ T cells sorted from blood. Subset of the sample: CD45RA-negative fraction. The chain's CDR3 is CASSLMEANQPQHF. CDR3 in DNA: TGTGCCAGCAGCTTAATGGAGGCCAATCAGCCCCAGCATTTT.